What follows describes a single TCR beta chain. The antigen it binds to is not known. Base-call qualities are not available, and no considerably larger clone is one nucleotide away. This sample was included in a study of T cell repertoires in cytomegalovirus infection (dated by TCRdb to about 2019). Regarding the study in general: Because public TCR beta signatures pointed to carriage of CMV infection together with the matching HLA type, the HLA type of each donor mattered for the analysis. Beyond this particular receptor, the publication reports: In both this cohort and an independent roughly 330-donor cohort, the cumulative frequency of public TCR beta family members distinguished carriers of CMV infection plus the relevant HLA type. The ex vivo response was dominated by HLA-C-restricted CMV-specific TCR beta clonotypes, which also provided the single most frequent clonotype in two of eight donors.

Sequences SQVTM (CDR1) and ANQGSEA (CDR2) are obtained from the germline V gene. The junction shows trimming of 7 bases on V and 7 bases on J, plus 11 bases between the germline ends. CDR3 length: 11 amino acids, cysteine to phenylalanine. CDR3 DNA is the only sequence kept; it has 33 bases, read in frame from the first base. Sequencing was carried out with an Illumina HiSeq 1500. The public reads were quality trimmed at Q25 with fastp and then assembled into clones with MiXCR by TCRdb, keeping productive beta chains. Rows merge per CDR3 protein into single entries with the most common DNA and genes. The sample table holds around 240,000 distinct CDR3 sequences, of which under 25% were seen once. 18% of the sample rests with the top ten.

Sequenced sample: CD8+ T cells from PBMCs. The sequence derives from a human donor in good health (CMV status not recorded). Some clones in this sample may be carry-over from other donors' samples. The receptor chain draws on TRBV29-1 and TRBJ2-1; the D segment could be TRBD2, given 5 matching bases. In nucleotide form, the sequence is TGCAGCGGCTCATCGGGGAATGAGCAGTTCTTC. Translated, it reads CSGSSGNEQFF.